The T cell receptor beta chain described here comes from a study of CD8 T cells in ankylosing spondylitis. General study findings and limits: According to the report, clones linked to the disease were significantly enriched in matched synovial fluid samples taken from ankylosing spondylitis patients. Among TCR beta sequences, a motif of under ten highly homologous variants appeared characteristic of ankylosing spondylitis blood. Clones linked to disease, bearing a CD8+ phenotype, were relatively rare in peripheral blood.

V was pared by 4 bases and J by 8 bases, with 18 bases between. The CDR3 has 14 residues. Germline values: CDR1 LGHNA, CDR2 YSLEER. A single record per CDR3 protein comes from TCRdb applying MiXCR to the 5' RACE reads. The repertoire includes hundreds of thousands of distinct CDR3 sequences, around 11% of them detected once, and approximately 0.5% sits in the top ten. In this sample, this clonotype turned up many times. What it binds is not known. The chain joins TRBV4-3 to TRBJ2-7; tentative D call: TRBD2 (5 bases). This receptor was taken from a male donor with ankylosing spondylitis. Sequenced material: blood, either unsorted or a sorted T cell fraction (not recorded which). CDR3 amino acids: CASSLWGEGRKQYF. The CDR3 DNA reads TGCGCCAGCAGCCTCTGGGGTGAGGGTCGGAAGCAGTACTTC.